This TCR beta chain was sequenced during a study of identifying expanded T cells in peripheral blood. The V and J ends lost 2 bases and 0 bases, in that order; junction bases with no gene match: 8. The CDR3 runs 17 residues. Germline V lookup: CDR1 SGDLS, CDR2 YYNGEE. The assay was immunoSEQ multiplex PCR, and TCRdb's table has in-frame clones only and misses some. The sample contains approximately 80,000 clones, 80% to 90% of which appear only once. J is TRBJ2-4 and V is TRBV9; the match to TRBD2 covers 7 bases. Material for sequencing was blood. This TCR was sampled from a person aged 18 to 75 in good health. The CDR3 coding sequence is TGTGCCAGCAGCGTTTCCTCGATAGCGGGAGCCAAAAACATTCAGTACTTC. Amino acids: CASSVSSIAGAKNIQYF.